Listed below are T cell receptor beta chains from one sample, sequenced in a study of blood T cell repertoires in COVID-19. Using immunoSEQ multiplex PCR, the repertoire was profiled, and TCRdb retains in-frame clones only, with some absent. Of around 120,000 clones in the sample, around four fifths are singletons; the top ten hold approximately 25%. The sequenced sample was peripheral blood. The receptors derive from a human donor in a cohort sampled during active COVID-19. CDR3s include the opening cysteine and the closing phenylalanine or tryptophan. A D gene is named only where the DNA matches it firmly. Some rows have no size entry. The others give once, few or many, or a class for an expanded clone.

V gene: TRBV18; D gene: TRBD2; J gene: TRBJ2-3; clone size: -; CDR3 DNA: TGTGCCAGCTCATCTAGACTAGCGGGTACTACGCAGTATTTT; CDR3 protein: CASSSRLAGTTQYF
V gene: TRBV19; D gene: TRBD2; J gene: TRBJ2-5; clone size: -; CDR3 DNA: TGTGCCAGCGCGCCGGGACTAGCGGGCCCCACGACCCAAGAGACCCAGTACTTC; CDR3 protein: CASAPGLAGPTTQETQYF
V gene: TRBV18; D gene: -; J gene: TRBJ1-1; clone size: -; CDR3 DNA: TGTGCCAGCTCATCTACCAGGGGTGGCCCTGAAGCTTTCTTT; CDR3 protein: CASSSTRGGPEAFF
V gene: TRBV4-2; D gene: -; J gene: TRBJ1-3; clone size: -; CDR3 DNA: TGTGCCAGCAGCCAAGTCTGGGAGTTAACCTCTGGAAACACCATATATTTT; CDR3 protein: CASSQVWELTSGNTIYF
V gene: TRBV27; D gene: TRBD1; J gene: TRBJ2-7; clone size: -; CDR3 DNA: TGTGCCAGCAGTCATCGGACAGGGGGCTCCTACGAGCAGTACTTC; CDR3 protein: CASSHRTGGSYEQYF
V gene: TRBV28; D gene: TRBD1; J gene: TRBJ1-1; clone size: -; CDR3 DNA: TGTGCCAGCAGTCGCAACAGGGGGCGAGGCACTGAAGCTTTCTTT; CDR3 protein: CASSRNRGRGTEAFF
V gene: TRBV6-5; D gene: -; J gene: TRBJ1-4; clone size: -; CDR3 DNA: TGTGCCAGCAGCCGAGGCACTAATGAAAAACTGTTTTTT; CDR3 protein: CASSRGTNEKLFF
V gene: TRBV7-6; D gene: TRBD1; J gene: TRBJ1-4; clone size: -; CDR3 DNA: TGTGCCAGCAGCTTAGTCGCGGGACAGGGTCGCGAAAAACTGTTTTTT; CDR3 protein: CASSLVAGQGREKLFF
V gene: TRBV24-1; D gene: TRBD1; J gene: TRBJ1-1; clone size: few; CDR3 DNA: TGTGCCACCAGTGACGAGACAGGGGACTCGAACACTGAAGCTTTCTTT; CDR3 protein: CATSDETGDSNTEAFF
V gene: TRBV5-6; D gene: TRBD2; J gene: TRBJ2-3; clone size: -; CDR3 DNA: TGTGCCAGCAATGAGGCCAGCGGGAGAAATACGCAGTATTTT; CDR3 protein: CASNEASGRNTQYF
V gene: TRBV9; D gene: -; J gene: TRBJ2-2; clone size: once; CDR3 DNA: TGTGCCAGCAGCGTACGAAGCGATGAAACCGGGGAGCTGTTTTTT; CDR3 protein: CASSVRSDETGELFF
V gene: TRBV4-3; D gene: TRBD1; J gene: TRBJ1-4; clone size: -; CDR3 DNA: TGCGCCAGCAGCCAAGGGGGCAGGGGGCAGGAAAAACTGTTTTTT; CDR3 protein: CASSQGGRGQEKLFF
V gene: TRBV4-3; D gene: TRBD2; J gene: TRBJ2-3; clone size: -; CDR3 DNA: TGCGCCAGCAGCCAAGATCTAGCGGGGGGGGCCGATACGCAGTATTTT; CDR3 protein: CASSQDLAGGADTQYF
V gene: TRBV3-1/TRBV3-2; D gene: TRBD1; J gene: TRBJ1-5; clone size: few; CDR3 DNA: TGTGCCAGCAGCCAAGATAAGGGACAGGGTCGGCAATATAGCAATCAGCCCCAGCATTTT; CDR3 protein: CASSQDKGQGRQYSNQPQHF
V gene: TRBV5-1; D gene: TRBD1; J gene: TRBJ1-1; clone size: -; CDR3 DNA: TGCGCCAGCAGCCGAGGACAGGGGCCCACTGAAGCTTTCTTT; CDR3 protein: CASSRGQGPTEAFF
V gene: TRBV5-4; D gene: -; J gene: TRBJ2-5; clone size: -; CDR3 DNA: TGTGCCAGCAGCCCGACAGTTTGGGAGACCCAGTACTTC; CDR3 protein: CASSPTVWETQYF
V gene: TRBV30; D gene: -; J gene: TRBJ1-6; clone size: -; CDR3 DNA: TGTGCCTGGAGTGCCTCGGATCGGGGGTATAATTCACCCCTCCACTTT; CDR3 protein: CAWSASDRGYNSPLHF
V gene: TRBV4-2; D gene: TRBD1; J gene: TRBJ2-3; clone size: -; CDR3 DNA: TGTGCCAGCAGCCCCGGGACAGCCACAGATACGCAGTATTTT; CDR3 protein: CASSPGTATDTQYF
V gene: TRBV5-4; D gene: -; J gene: TRBJ2-5; clone size: -; CDR3 DNA: TGTGCCAGCAGCTCTAGCACCGGAGGCCAAGAGACCCAGTACTTC; CDR3 protein: CASSSSTGGQETQYF
V gene: TRBV9; D gene: TRBD2; J gene: TRBJ2-1; clone size: -; CDR3 DNA: TGTGCCAGCAGCTTCAGCGGGAGGTACAATGAGCAGTTCTTC; CDR3 protein: CASSFSGRYNEQFF
V gene: TRBV7-2; D gene: -; J gene: TRBJ2-7; clone size: -; CDR3 DNA: TGTGCCAGCAGCTTTCGGCAGGGAGGTTACGAGCAGTACTTC; CDR3 protein: CASSFRQGGYEQYF
V gene: TRBV18; D gene: -; J gene: TRBJ1-1; clone size: -; CDR3 DNA: TGTGCCAGCAGTGGGCAGGTGAACACTGAAGCTTTCTTT; CDR3 protein: CASSGQVNTEAFF
V gene: TRBV4-2; D gene: TRBD1; J gene: TRBJ2-1; clone size: -; CDR3 DNA: TGTGCCAGCAGCCTAATAGGGACAGGTGTCTACAATGAGCAGTTCTTC; CDR3 protein: CASSLIGTGVYNEQFF
V gene: TRBV6-5; D gene: TRBD1; J gene: TRBJ1-2; clone size: few; CDR3 DNA: TGTGCCAGCAGGGACAGGGCCAACTATGGCTACACCTTC; CDR3 protein: CASRDRANYGYTF
V gene: TRBV10-3; D gene: -; J gene: TRBJ2-5; clone size: -; CDR3 DNA: TGTGCCATCAGTGGGGGGGATACCGAAGAGACCCAGTACTTC; CDR3 protein: CAISGGDTEETQYF
V gene: TRBV27; D gene: TRBD1; J gene: TRBJ1-1; clone size: few; CDR3 DNA: TGTGCCAGCCGCGAGGGGGCCACTGAAGCTTTCTTT; CDR3 protein: CASREGATEAFF
V gene: TRBV12-2; D gene: -; J gene: TRBJ2-7; clone size: -; CDR3 DNA: TGTCCCCAGCGACAGGGATTGGTATCCTACGAGCAGTACTTC; CDR3 protein: CPQRQGLVSYEQYF
V gene: TRBV29-1; D gene: -; J gene: TRBJ1-2; clone size: -; CDR3 DNA: TGCAGCGCCATAGGAGGAGAATTTAACTATGGCTACACCTTC; CDR3 protein: CSAIGGEFNYGYTF
V gene: TRBV3-1/TRBV3-2; D gene: TRBD2; J gene: TRBJ2-1; clone size: once; CDR3 DNA: TGTGCCAGCAGCCAAGGGATTAGCGGGAGCTCCTACAATGAGCAGTTCTTC; CDR3 protein: CASSQGISGSSYNEQFF
V gene: TRBV7-9; D gene: TRBD1; J gene: TRBJ2-2; clone size: many; CDR3 DNA: TGTGCCAGCAGCTCGACAGGGGGCCTCACCGGGGAGCTGTTTTTT; CDR3 protein: CASSSTGGLTGELFF
V gene: TRBV2; D gene: -; J gene: TRBJ2-1; clone size: -; CDR3 DNA: TGTGCCAGCGGCCTTTTCTCCTACAATGAGCAGTTCTTC; CDR3 protein: CASGLFSYNEQFF
V gene: TRBV18; D gene: TRBD1; J gene: TRBJ1-5; clone size: -; CDR3 DNA: TGTGCCAGCTCACCAAACCCCCCGGGACAGGGGGTCGGTCAGCCCCAGCATTTT; CDR3 protein: CASSPNPPGQGVGQPQHF
V gene: TRBV27; D gene: TRBD1; J gene: TRBJ1-2; clone size: many; CDR3 DNA: TGTGCCAGCAGGACAGGGGGCCCGGATGGCTACACCTTC; CDR3 protein: CASRTGGPDGYTF
V gene: TRBV19; D gene: TRBD1; J gene: TRBJ2-7; clone size: few; CDR3 DNA: TGTGCCAGTAGTACCACTTCCGGGACAGGTTCCTACGAGCAGTACTTC; CDR3 protein: CASSTTSGTGSYEQYF
V gene: TRBV7-2; D gene: -; J gene: TRBJ2-7; clone size: -; CDR3 DNA: TGTGCCAGCAGCTTAGTGGTCGGGGACGAGCAGTACTTC; CDR3 protein: CASSLVVGDEQYF
V gene: TRBV11-2; D gene: -; J gene: TRBJ1-2; clone size: -; CDR3 DNA: TGTGCCAGCAGTTTCAGTAACTATGGCTACACCTTC; CDR3 protein: CASSFSNYGYTF
V gene: TRBV5-4; D gene: TRBD2; J gene: TRBJ2-2; clone size: -; CDR3 DNA: TGTGCCAGCAGCTTCAAGACTAGCGGTACCGGGGAGCTGTTTTTT; CDR3 protein: CASSFKTSGTGELFF
V gene: TRBV7-2; D gene: -; J gene: TRBJ1-2; clone size: -; CDR3 DNA: TGTGCCAGCAGCCCGGACAGTAACTATGGCTACACCTTC; CDR3 protein: CASSPDSNYGYTF
V gene: TRBV14; D gene: -; J gene: TRBJ2-3; clone size: -; CDR3 DNA: TGTGCCAGCAGCCGATACTCAGATACGCAGTATTTT; CDR3 protein: CASSRYSDTQYF
V gene: TRBV6-2/TRBV6-3; D gene: TRBD1; J gene: TRBJ2-2; clone size: -; CDR3 DNA: TGTGCCAGCAGTTACCCCTCTAGGGGACAGGTCGGGGAGCTGTTTTTT; CDR3 protein: CASSYPSRGQVGELFF
V gene: TRBV9; D gene: -; J gene: TRBJ1-1; clone size: -; CDR3 DNA: TGTGCCAGCAGCGTAGACAGCCCCTTGAACACTGAAGCTTTCTTT; CDR3 protein: CASSVDSPLNTEAFF
V gene: TRBV6-1; D gene: -; J gene: TRBJ1-1; clone size: -; CDR3 DNA: TGTGCCAGCAGTGAGACATTTGAAGCTTTCTTT; CDR3 protein: CASSETFEAFF
V gene: TRBV4-3; D gene: -; J gene: TRBJ2-1; clone size: -; CDR3 DNA: TGCGCCAGCAGCCAAGATCAAGGACTCTACAATGAGCAGTTCTTC; CDR3 protein: CASSQDQGLYNEQFF
V gene: TRBV6-5; D gene: TRBD2; J gene: TRBJ2-7; clone size: -; CDR3 DNA: TGTGCCAGCAGTCCGCGCCCTTCTAGCGGGGGCGAGCAGTACTTC; CDR3 protein: CASSPRPSSGGEQYF
V gene: TRBV7-8; D gene: -; J gene: TRBJ1-5; clone size: -; CDR3 DNA: TGTGCCAGCAGCTTAACGGCACCGACAAAAAGCAATCAGCCCCAGCATTTT; CDR3 protein: CASSLTAPTKSNQPQHF
V gene: TRBV9; D gene: -; J gene: TRBJ1-1; clone size: -; CDR3 DNA: TGTGCCAGCAGCGTAGGGTACAGGGAGTCTGAAGCTTTCTTT; CDR3 protein: CASSVGYRESEAFF
V gene: TRBV18; D gene: TRBD2; J gene: TRBJ2-7; clone size: -; CDR3 DNA: TGTGCCAGCTCACCTAGCGGGCGGAGCTCCTACGAGCAGTACTTC; CDR3 protein: CASSPSGRSSYEQYF
V gene: TRBV5-1; D gene: TRBD2; J gene: TRBJ2-2; clone size: -; CDR3 DNA: TGCGCCAGCTCGGGGCTAGCGGGAGGCACCGGGGAGCTGTTTTTT; CDR3 protein: CASSGLAGGTGELFF
V gene: TRBV4-1; D gene: TRBD1; J gene: TRBJ2-7; clone size: -; CDR3 DNA: TGCGCCAGCAGCCAAGGTCGGCAGGGACAGTACTACGAGCAGTACTTC; CDR3 protein: CASSQGRQGQYYEQYF